The present T cell receptor (beta chain) was sequenced within a study of technical replicates of blood from a handful of donors. The V gene lost 0 bases and the J gene lost 6 bases, with 18 bases spanning the gap. The CDR3 is made up of 17 amino acids. The germline CDR1 and CDR2 sequences are SGDLS and YYNGEE. This clone showed up just once. Sequenced by immunoSEQ multiplex PCR; TCRdb stores in-frame clones only, minus some. The table lists about 79,000 clones, around 92% of them singletons, with approximately 0.4% in the top ten. The sequence derives from a human donor in good health. Some clones in this sample may be carry-over from other donors' samples. The genes are TRBV9 and TRBJ1-4; maybe TRBD1 (5 bases). The sequencing input was T cells isolated from PBMCs. CDR3 nucleotides: TGTGCCAGCAGCGTAGGCGGATGGGGGGGGACGTATGAAAAACTGTTTTTT. It encodes CASSVGGWGGTYEKLFF.